These 28 T cell receptor beta chains were all obtained from the same sample, sequenced in a study of T cells in Graves' hyperthyroidism and ophthalmopathy (dated by TCRdb to the late 2010s). Receptor amplification or capture employed multiplex PCR. Sequencing was performed on an Illumina HiSeq 2000. TCR beta CDR3 regions were amplified from RNA transcripts. A first-round RT-PCR of the TCR CDR3 used the HTBI primer set with the Qiagen OneStep RT-PCR kit. Through fastp at Q25 and MiXCR, TCRdb rebuilt clones from the public reads, retaining in-frame beta chains. Rows are combined by CDR3 protein, so each entry shows the most common genes and DNA. The sample table shows some 320,000 distinct CDR3 sequences, and approximately 14% are seen once. The top ten hold approximately 35% of the sample. Sequencing was done on a sample of blood. All receptors come from a woman between 35 and 50 years old with Graves' ophthalmopathy.

This clonotype was recorded at least ten times. The chain recombines TRBV27 with TRBJ2-3; the D gene is possibly TRBD2 (6 bases). The V and J ends lost 6 bases and 0 bases respectively, with 19 bases between them. The germline V gene has CDR1 MNHEY and CDR2 SMNVEV (reference sequence). The CDR3 spans 17 residues. The CDR3 reads CASSRTSILGSTDTQYF. Written as DNA, the CDR3 is TGTGCCAGCAGCAGAACTAGCATCCTAGGTAGCACAGATACGCAGTATTTT.

V gene TRBV2 combines with J gene TRBJ2-5; 8 nucleotides line up with TRBD2. Germline values: CDR1 SNHLY, CDR2 FYNNEI. The CDR3 runs to 16 residues. V shed 7 bases, J shed 0 bases, and the junction held 10 bases outside the gene matches. The CDR3 coding sequence is TGTGCCAGCACGGGTCCAGCGGGAGCGGACCAAGAGACCCAGTACTTC. Its translation: CASTGPAGADQETQYF.

This clonotype was recorded many times. The chain has TRBV2 and TRBJ2-2; tentative D call: TRBD2 (6 bases). The CDR3 has 15 amino acids. V was shortened by 4 bases and J by 5 bases, with 14 bases between the two germline ends. Per the germline V gene, CDR1 is SNHLY and CDR2 is FYNNEI. CDR3 sequence reads: CASSGGPGRTGELFF. In DNA form, the CDR3 reads TGTGCCAGCAGTGGGGGACCAGGGAGGACCGGGGAGCTGTTTTTT.

This clonotype has ten or more counts. The rearrangement uses TRBV2 and TRBJ2-4; 8 bases line up with TRBD2. CDR1 and CDR2 (germline): SNHLY, FYNNEI. J gave up 6 bases and V 8 bases, and 9 bases lay outside the gene matches. The CDR3 length is 14 residues. CDR3 sequence reads: CASFLSGKPNIQYF. The CDR3 coding sequence is TGTGCCAGCTTTCTTAGCGGGAAGCCAAACATTCAGTACTTC.

This clonotype was seen a handful of times. The chain joins TRBV4-2 to TRBJ2-1; 8 nucleotides match TRBD2. This CDR3 is 15 amino acids long. Germline CDR1 reads LGHNA; CDR2 reads YNFKEQ. Germline trimming cut 4 bases from V and 7 bases from J; bases unmatched to any gene: 9. The DNA of the CDR3 is TGTGCCAGCAGCCGTACGGGGGGGGCCTCTAATGAGCAGTTCTTC. It encodes CASSRTGGASNEQFF.

The sample holds a few counts of this clonotype. This chain links TRBV20-1 with TRBJ1-2; TRBD1 might be the D (5 bases). Germline lookup yields CDR1 DFQATT and CDR2 SNEGSKA (reference sequence). The length of the CDR3 is 16 residues. V shed 0 bases and J shed 5 bases, with 19 bases lying between them. The CDR3 nucleotides read TGCAGTGCTAGAGATCTAGGACGGGACCCTTCTTATGGCTACACCTTC. Amino acids: CSARDLGRDPSYGYTF.

A word on this clonotype: At one end, the junction sequence differs from germline, possibly due to a read error. This chain uses TRBV7-2 with TRBJ1-3; D is unresolved. Germline values: CDR1 SGHTA, CDR2 FQGNSA. The CDR3 runs to 13 residues. For the CDR3, the DNA is TGTGCCAGCAGCCGGACGGCTGGAGACACCATATATTTT. Its protein is CASSRTAGDTIYF.

The rearrangement uses TRBV7-2 and TRBJ2-1; D is unresolved. Deletions cut 5 bases from V and 8 bases from J, with 7 bases between. This CDR3 has 11 residues. Germline CDR1 is SGHTA and CDR2 is FQGNSA. The CDR3 DNA reads as TGTGCCAGCAGCGGTTACGATGAGCAGTTCTTC. Its translation: CASSGYDEQFF.

This chain uses TRBV20-1 with TRBJ2-2; 10 nucleotides match TRBD2. The CDR3 extends over 17 amino acids. The V and J ends lost 2 bases and 7 bases, in that order; junction bases with no gene match: 13. Germline lookup yields CDR1 DFQATT and CDR2 SNEGSKA (reference sequence). The CDR3 coding sequence is TGCAGTGCTAGAAACCCTAGCGGGAGCGGTGTAGGCGGGGAGCTGTTTTTT. It codes for CSARNPSGSGVGGELFF.

A few counts support this clonotype. The rearrangement uses TRBV19 and TRBJ1-1, with a weak D call TRBD1 (5 bases). In germline, CDR1 is LNHDA, CDR2 SQIVND (reference sequence). The CDR3 consists of 13 residues. V was cut by 7 bases and J by 4 bases, with 13 bases left in between. The CDR3 region is CASTLRRGTEAFF. The CDR3, as DNA: TGTGCCAGTACCCTGCGGAGGGGCACTGAAGCTTTCTTT.

This chain uses TRBV11-2 with TRBJ2-7; 10 bases are a match to TRBD2. J was trimmed by 3 bases and V by 5 bases; bases with no gene match: 7. Germline CDR1 SGHAT, CDR2 FQNNGV. There are 15 residues in the CDR3. The CDR3 spells CASSGRTSGDYEQYF. For the CDR3, the DNA is TGTGCCAGCAGCGGACGGACTAGCGGAGACTACGAGCAGTACTTC.

In this sample, this clonotype turned up many times. At one boundary the junction diverges from the germline segment, which might be a read error. The chain employs TRBV6-1 and TRBJ2-5; D gene uncertain. The germline V gene encodes CDR1 MNHNS and CDR2 SASEGT. There are 13 residues in the CDR3. The CDR3 protein is CASSETRNTHQDF. Here the CDR3 DNA reads TGTGCCAGCAGTGAAACCCGGAATACCCACCAGGACTTC.

This clonotype was counted many times. This chain uses TRBV27 with TRBJ2-6; D remains ambiguous. Germline values: CDR1 MNHEY, CDR2 SMNVEV (reference sequence). This CDR3 spans 14 amino acids. The V and J ends lost 1 base and 1 base respectively, with 2 bases between them. This chain's CDR3 is CASSLYSGANVLTF. The CDR3 DNA reads as TGTGCCAGCAGTTTATATTCTGGGGCCAACGTCCTGACTTTC.

This clonotype was detected many times. This chain links TRBV28 with TRBJ1-1; no clear D. Trimming removed 1 base at V and 1 base at J, with 4 bases between. The CDR3 loop spans 13 amino acids. CDR1 MDHEN and CDR2 SYDVKM come from the germline V gene. The CDR3 is CASSLSTNTEAFF. CDR3 sequence (DNA): TGTGCCAGCAGTTTATCCACGAACACTGAAGCTTTCTTT.

CDR3 loop: CASSPTTANEQFF. In DNA, the CDR3 is TGTGCCAGCAGCCCGACGACAGCTAATGAGCAGTTCTTC. This chain uses TRBV14 with TRBJ2-1; a weak D match, TRBD1 (5 bases). The CDR3 runs 13 residues. The germline V gene encodes CDR1 SGHDN and CDR2 FVKESK. The V end lost 4 bases, the J end lost 7 bases, and 11 bases lay between the germline ends.

In its sample, this clonotype was seen many times. The genes are TRBV24-1 and TRBJ2-1; 9 bases align to TRBD2. The CDR3 consists of 16 residues. Germline V gives CDR1 KGHDR, CDR2 SFDVKD. Trimming cost V 4 bases and J 0 bases; bases outside gene matches: 3. DNA for the CDR3: TGTGCCACCAGTGACCATAGCGGGAGCTCCTACAATGAGCAGTTCTTC. This codes for CATSDHSGSSYNEQFF.

A few counts support this clonotype. The rearrangement joins TRBV30 to TRBJ2-7, with a weak D call TRBD2 (5 bases). The ends were cut back, 2 bases at V and 2 bases at J, with 7 bases in the middle. Germline values: CDR1 GTSNPN, CDR2 SVGIG (reference sequence). This CDR3 has 12 residues. The CDR3 bases are TGTGCCTGGAGTCCGGGGACCTACGAGCAGTACTTC. Amino acid sequence: CAWSPGTYEQYF.

This clonotype was seen a few times. The CDR3 coding sequence is TGTGCCAGCAGTGAATCCGGCCGAGCTGAAGCTTTCTTT. This sequence encodes CASSESGRAEAFF. The chain is built from TRBV6-1 and TRBJ1-1, with no clear D. V was pared by 2 bases and J by 6 bases, with 10 bases between. Germline CDR1 is MNHNS and CDR2 is SASEGT. The CDR3 has 13 residues.

This clonotype was observed once. A read error is possible here, since a much larger clone lies one base away. The rearrangement uses TRBV27 and TRBJ2-1; 10 bases match TRBD2. Per germline, CDR1 MNHEY and CDR2 SMNVEV (reference sequence). The CDR3 totals 16 residues. The CDR3 loop reads CASSPGLAESYNEQSF. The CDR3 bases are TGTGCCAGCAGCCCAGGACTAGCGGAATCCTACAATGAGCAGTCCTTC.

The rearrangement uses TRBV5-8 and TRBJ2-1, with D tentatively TRBD2 (5 bases). The CDR3 contains 14 residues. V lost 0 bases to trimming and J lost 8 bases, with 12 bases between them. Germline CDR1 is SGHTS and CDR2 is YDEGEE. The DNA for the CDR3 is TGTGCCAGCAGCTTGGAAGAGAAGGGAGATGAGCAGTTCTTC. This translates into CASSLEEKGDEQFF.

Only one count was recorded for this clonotype. The chain has TRBV12-3 or TRBV12-4 and TRBJ2-7, with TRBD2 matching over 10 bases. J gave up 2 bases and V 6 bases, and 13 bases lay outside the gene matches. The CDR3 runs to 17 residues. CDR3 nucleotides: TGTGCCAGCAGCCCAGGGACTAGCGACCTGGGGGCCTACGAGCAGTACTTC. Amino acid sequence: CASSPGTSDLGAYEQYF.

The chain is built from TRBV10-2 and TRBJ2-3; a weak D match, TRBD1 (6 bases). V was clipped by 10 bases and J by 0 bases, with 14 bases between them. The CDR3 length is 14 residues. CDR1 and CDR2 from the germline V gene are WSHSY and SAAADI. Here the CDR3 DNA reads TGCGCCATCGGGACACTACTTAGCACAGATACGCAGTATTTT. Translating it yields CAIGTLLSTDTQYF.

This clonotype was picked up many times. V and J are TRBV27 and TRBJ1-4, with D uncertain. CDR3 length: 17 residues. V was pared by 0 bases and J by 0 bases, with 11 bases between. The germline CDR1 and CDR2 sequences are MNHEY and SMNVEV (reference sequence). CDR3 in DNA: TGTGCCAGCAGTTTATCGTGGGGAGCTGCAACTAATGAAAAACTGTTTTTT. The encoded protein is CASSLSWGAATNEKLFF.

Many counts were recorded for this clonotype. J is TRBJ1-2 and V is TRBV3-1; D not resolved. Trimming shortened V by 1 base and J by 7 bases, and 7 bases separated the two germline ends. The CDR3 is 12 residues long. In germline, CDR1 is LGHDT, CDR2 YNNKEL (reference sequence). The CDR3 region has the DNA TGTGCCAGCAGCCAAGTAACGGGTGGCTACACCTTC. Its translation: CASSQVTGGYTF.

Many counts were recorded for this clonotype. This sequence joins TRBV5-5 and TRBJ1-1, with D hard to call. The CDR3 extends over 12 amino acids. Germline CDR1 is SGHKS and CDR2 is YYEKEE (reference sequence). Trimming left V 0 bases short and J 7 bases short, with 7 bases between. The CDR3, as DNA: TGTGCCAGCAGCTTGGCAGAGAATGAAGCTTTCTTT. It is translated as CASSLAENEAFF.

The sample holds many counts of this clonotype. The rearrangement uses TRBV19 and TRBJ2-6; 7 positions match TRBD1. Trimming removed 4 bases from V and 2 bases from J; junction bases left unmatched: 2. The CDR3 is 15 residues long. Looked up from germline, CDR1 is LNHDA and CDR2 is SQIVND (reference sequence). CDR3 protein: CASSTTGTGANVLTF. The CDR3 nucleotides are TGTGCCAGTAGTACGACAGGGACTGGGGCCAACGTCCTGACTTTC.

This clonotype was seen a few times. This chain joins TRBV20-1 and TRBJ1-3, with D possibly being TRBD1 (6 bases). V lost 7 bases, J lost 11 bases, and 24 bases lay in between. The CDR3 sequence is 14 residues long. Germline assignment: CDR1 DFQATT and CDR2 SNEGSKA (reference sequence). This chain's CDR3 is CSGTNLDSPAAIYF. CDR3 bases: TGCAGTGGGACAAACTTGGACAGCCCGGCAGCCATATATTTT.

The chain combines TRBV4-1 with TRBJ1-2; D gene ambiguous. The CDR3 covers 16 residues. Germline loops: CDR1 MGHRA, CDR2 YSYEKL. Trimming cost V 1 base and J 2 bases, with 14 bases left between them. CDR3 coding DNA: TGCGCCAGCAGCCAAGCCCCCCGGGGTAAAAACTATGGCTACACCTTC. Its protein product is CASSQAPRGKNYGYTF.